The 8 T cell receptor beta chains below were found in one sample sequenced in a study of T cells in women clearing cervical HPV infection. Libraries were prepared by immunoSEQ multiplex PCR; TCRdb keeps only in-frame clonotypes and omits some of them. The table lists approximately 16,000 clones. Sequencing was done on a sample of blood buffy coat. The receptors were sampled from a woman between 18 and 75 years old with a cervical HPV16 infection that either progressed to CIN3+ or cleared (not recorded which).

Remarks on this clone: Coverage ceases 3 residues before the CDR3 finishes, and the germline J gene fills in the end. The rearrangement links TRBV18 to TRBJ2-1; 9 bases fit TRBD1. Trimming at V came to 0 bases and at J to 9 bases, leaving 6 bases not matched to a gene. The CDR3 is 15 residues long. Germline V CDR1 and CDR2: KGHSH, LQKENI. Here the CDR3 reads CASSPPSQGAGEQFF. The sequenced part of the CDR3 DNA is TGTGCCAGCTCACCACCGTCACAGGGGGCAGGTGAG.

With respect to this clone: The CDR3 extends 3 residues past the end of the read, so its final part is completed from the germline J gene. The chain recombines TRBV7-9 with TRBJ1-4; D is perhaps TRBD1 (5 bases). V dropped 2 bases and J dropped 4 bases, with 8 bases sitting between them. Germline values: CDR1 SEHNR, CDR2 FQNEAQ (reference sequence). The CDR3 has 14 amino acids. The CDR3 loop is CASSLRGDNEKLFF. The DNA read from the CDR3 is TGTGCCAGCAGCTTAAGAGGGGATAATGAAAAA.

A remark on this clone: The CDR3 is cut off 3 residues early in the read; its end comes from the germline J gene. The V gene is TRBV7-9, the J gene TRBJ1-1; possibly TRBD1 for D (5 bases). Trimming left V 0 bases short and J 7 bases short, with 6 bases between. Germline CDR1 SEHNR, CDR2 FQNEAQ (reference sequence). There are 12 residues in the CDR3. CDR3 in amino acids: CASSLAQGEAFF. Partial CDR3 DNA: TGTGCCAGCAGCTTAGCGCAGGGTGAA.

In regard to this clone: The CDR3 end lies 3 residues beyond the end of the read and is filled in from the germline J gene. The genes are TRBV7-3 and TRBJ2-3; no firm D call. The CDR3 spans 13 residues. The V end was cut by 0 bases, the J end by 4 bases, with 5 bases between. Germline V CDR1 and CDR2: SGHTA, FQGTGA. The covered CDR3 bases are TGTGCCAGCAGCTTAACGTCCGCAGATACG. Its protein product is CASSLTSADT. The whole CDR3 protein is CASSLTSADTQYF.

A note on this clone: The missing CDR3 end, 3 residues past where the read stops, is filled in from the germline J gene. The V call is TRBV14, the J call TRBJ2-1; TRBD2 agrees at 8 bases. Germline trimming cut 1 base from V and 6 bases from J; bases unmatched to any gene: 8. Germline V gene sequence: CDR1 SGHDN, CDR2 FVKESK. This CDR3 has 16 residues. The CDR3 loop is CASSQGAGGAFNEQFF. Incomplete CDR3 DNA: TGTGCCAGCAGCCAAGGGGCCGGGGGGGCCTTCAATGAG.

On this clone itself: The read comes to an end 3 residues before the CDR3 does, leaving the germline J gene to fill in the end. The V and J genes are TRBV7-9 and TRBJ2-7; 13 nucleotides match TRBD2. Per the germline V gene, CDR1 is SEHNR and CDR2 is FQNEAQ (reference sequence). The CDR3 runs 14 residues. The ends lost 5 bases at V and 5 bases at J; junction bases unmatched: 3. CDR3 bases read: TGTGCCAGCAGCCTAACTAGCGGGAGGGACGAG. It encodes CASSLTSGRDE. The full CDR3 is CASSLTSGRDEQYF.

Details on this clone: With the read ending 3 residues before the CDR3 end, the germline J gene is used to fill in that end. The J gene is TRBJ1-1, the V gene TRBV7-9; 8 bases are shared with TRBD1. V trimming: 10 bases; J trimming: 1 base; junction bases outside the gene matches: 2. The CDR3 contains 12 residues. Germline V gives CDR1 SEHNR, CDR2 FQNEAQ (reference sequence). CDR3 in amino acids: CAMGQANTEAFF. Incomplete CDR3 DNA: TGTGCCATGGGACAGGCGAACACTGAA.

About this clone: The CDR3 end is not reached by the read, which stops 3 residues before it; the germline J gene fills it in. The chain joins TRBV29-1 to TRBJ1-2; possible D gene TRBD1, 5 bases. Germline V gene sequence: CDR1 SQVTM, CDR2 ANQGSEA. CDR3 length: 16 amino acids. CDR3: CSVEIRAGMSTDTYTF. CDR3 DNA (partial): TGCAGCGTTGAAATTAGGGCAGGGATGAGCACAGATACC.